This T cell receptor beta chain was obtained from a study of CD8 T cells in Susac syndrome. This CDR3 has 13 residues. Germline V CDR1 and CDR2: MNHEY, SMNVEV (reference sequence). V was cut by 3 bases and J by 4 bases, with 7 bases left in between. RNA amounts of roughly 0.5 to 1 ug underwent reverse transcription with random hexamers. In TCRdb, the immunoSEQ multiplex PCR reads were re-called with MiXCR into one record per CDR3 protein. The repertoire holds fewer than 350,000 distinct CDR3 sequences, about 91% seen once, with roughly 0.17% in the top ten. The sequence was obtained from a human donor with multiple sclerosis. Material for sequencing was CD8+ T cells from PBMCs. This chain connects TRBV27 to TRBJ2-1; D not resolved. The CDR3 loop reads CASSLDVYNEQFF. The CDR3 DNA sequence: TGTGCCAGCAGTTTGGACGTGTACAATGAGCAGTTCTTC.